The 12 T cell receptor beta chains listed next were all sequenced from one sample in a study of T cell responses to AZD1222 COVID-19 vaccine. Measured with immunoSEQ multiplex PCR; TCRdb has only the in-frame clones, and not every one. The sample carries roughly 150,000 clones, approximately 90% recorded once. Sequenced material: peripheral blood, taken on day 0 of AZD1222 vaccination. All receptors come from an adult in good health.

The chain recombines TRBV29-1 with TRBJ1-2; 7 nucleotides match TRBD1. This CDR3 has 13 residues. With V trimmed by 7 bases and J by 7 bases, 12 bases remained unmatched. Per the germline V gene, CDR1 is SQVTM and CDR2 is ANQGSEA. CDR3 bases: TGCAGCGATTCTGACAGGGTCGAAGGTGGCTACACCTTC. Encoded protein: CSDSDRVEGGYTF. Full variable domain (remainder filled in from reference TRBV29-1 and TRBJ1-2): SAVISQKPSRDICQRGTSLTIQCQVDSQVTMMFWYRQQPGQSLTLIATANQGSEATYESGFVIDKFPISRPNLTFSTLTVSNMSPEDSSIYLCSDSDRVEGGYTFGSGTRLTVV.

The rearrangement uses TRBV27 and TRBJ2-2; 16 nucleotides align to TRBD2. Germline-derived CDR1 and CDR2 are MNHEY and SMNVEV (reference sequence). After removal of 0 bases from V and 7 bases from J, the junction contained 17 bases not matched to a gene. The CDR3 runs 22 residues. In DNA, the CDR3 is TGTGCCAGCAGTTTATCGACCCTCCAGTCGGGACTAGCGGGAGGGCCGGACGGGGAGCTGTTTTTT. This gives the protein CASSLSTLQSGLAGGPDGELFF.

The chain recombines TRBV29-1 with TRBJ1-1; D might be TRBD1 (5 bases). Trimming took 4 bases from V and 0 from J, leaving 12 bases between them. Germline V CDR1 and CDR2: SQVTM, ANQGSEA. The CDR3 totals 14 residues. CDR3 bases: TGCAGCGTTGGACAGAATGTCATGAACACTGAAGCTTTCTTT. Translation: CSVGQNVMNTEAFF.

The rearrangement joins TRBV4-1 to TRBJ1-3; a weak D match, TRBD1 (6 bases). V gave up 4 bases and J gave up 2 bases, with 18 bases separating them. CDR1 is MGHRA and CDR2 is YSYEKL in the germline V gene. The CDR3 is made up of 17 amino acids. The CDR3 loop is CASSPTGQGHPGNTIYF. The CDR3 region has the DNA TGCGCCAGCAGCCCCACCGGGCAGGGACACCCTGGAAACACCATATATTTT.

CDR3 nucleotides: TGTGCCAGTAGTGTTGTAGCGGGAGGGGATGAGCAGTTCTTC. Its translation: CASSVVAGGDEQFF. The chain uses TRBV19 and TRBJ2-1; TRBD2 matches 11 bases. V shed 5 bases, J shed 8 bases, and the junction held 5 bases outside the gene matches. The CDR3 consists of 14 residues. Germline lookup yields CDR1 LNHDA and CDR2 SQIVND (reference sequence).

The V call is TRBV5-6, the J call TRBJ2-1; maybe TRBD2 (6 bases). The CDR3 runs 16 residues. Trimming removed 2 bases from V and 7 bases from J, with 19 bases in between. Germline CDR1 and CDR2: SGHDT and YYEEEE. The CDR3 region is CASSFFRGKGDNEQFF. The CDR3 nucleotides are TGTGCCAGCAGCTTTTTTCGCGGGAAGGGTGATAATGAGCAGTTCTTC.

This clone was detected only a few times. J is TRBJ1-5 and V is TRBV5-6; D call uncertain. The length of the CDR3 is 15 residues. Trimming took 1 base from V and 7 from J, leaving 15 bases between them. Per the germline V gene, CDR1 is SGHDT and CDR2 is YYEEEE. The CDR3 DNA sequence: TGTGCCAGCAGCTTGTCCGGGCGACACCAGCAGCCCCAGCATTTT. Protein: CASSLSGRHQQPQHF.

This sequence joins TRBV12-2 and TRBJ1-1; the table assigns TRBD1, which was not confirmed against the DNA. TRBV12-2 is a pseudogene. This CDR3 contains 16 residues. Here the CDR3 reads CASRFTDRRWNTEAFF. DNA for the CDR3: TGTGCAAGTCGCTTTACGGACAGGAGGTGGAACACTGAAGCTTTCTTT.

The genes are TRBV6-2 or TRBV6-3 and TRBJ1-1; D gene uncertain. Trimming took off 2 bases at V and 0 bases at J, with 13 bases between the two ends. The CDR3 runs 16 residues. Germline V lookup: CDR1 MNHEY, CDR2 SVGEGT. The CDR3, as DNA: TGTGCCAGCAGTTACCCCTCGGGAAGGTTGAACACTGAAGCTTTCTTT. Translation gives CASSYPSGRLNTEAFF.

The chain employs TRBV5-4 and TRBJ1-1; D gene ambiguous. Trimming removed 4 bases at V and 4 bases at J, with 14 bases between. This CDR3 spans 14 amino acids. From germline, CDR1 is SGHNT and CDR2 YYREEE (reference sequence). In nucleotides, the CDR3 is TGTGCCAGCAGCCCTGAGAGCGTACCCACTGAAGCTTTCTTT. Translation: CASSPESVPTEAFF.

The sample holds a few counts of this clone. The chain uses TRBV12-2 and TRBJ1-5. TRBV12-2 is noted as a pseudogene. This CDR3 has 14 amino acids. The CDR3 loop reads CASRLCSGNQPQHF. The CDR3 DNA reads TGTGCAAGTCGCTTATGTTCCGGCAATCAGCCCCAGCATTTT.

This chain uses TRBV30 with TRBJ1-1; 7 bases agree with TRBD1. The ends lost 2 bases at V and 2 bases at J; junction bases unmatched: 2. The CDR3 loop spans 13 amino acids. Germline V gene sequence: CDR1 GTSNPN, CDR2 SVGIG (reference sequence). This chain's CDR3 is CAWSRDSNTEAFF. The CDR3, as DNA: TGTGCCTGGAGTAGGGACAGCAACACTGAAGCTTTCTTT.